This T cell receptor (beta chain) was identified during a study of CXCR3-negative and CXCR3-positive naive CD8 T cells. Overall study: The TRB read total, some 140 million, broke down to about 1.5 +/- 0.3 million reads per library.

UMI-labeled 5' RACE yielded the TRB cDNA libraries. TCRdb re-called the 5' RACE reads and shows each CDR3 protein once, DNA omitted. The sample holds 43,000 or so distinct CDR3 sequences. As concerns this clonotype: Its antigen is currently unknown.

General study findings and limits: A higher hydrophobicity marked the TRB CDR3s of CXCR3-positive naive cells versus CXCR3-negative naive cells.

Germline assignment: CDR1 MDHEN and CDR2 SYDVKM. The CDR3 is made up of 17 amino acids. The sequence derives from a human donor in good health. Some clones in this sample may be carry-over from other donors' samples. Sequenced: naive CXCR3- CD8+ T cells from blood. The subset: CD45RO-CCR7+CD27+CD95- naive CD8+ T cells lacking CXCR3 (TNR3-). The genes are TRBV28 and TRBJ2-5; TCRdb designates TRBD1, a call that cannot be tested without DNA. This CDR3 reads CASSLGAGQGGQETQYF. Variable domain in full (rest from reference TRBV28 and TRBJ2-5): DVKVTQSSRYLVKRTGEKVFLECVQDMDHENMFWYRQDPGLGLRLIYFSYDVKMKEKGDIPEGYSVSREKKERFSLILESASTNQTSMYLCASSLGAGQGGQETQYFGPGTRLLVL.